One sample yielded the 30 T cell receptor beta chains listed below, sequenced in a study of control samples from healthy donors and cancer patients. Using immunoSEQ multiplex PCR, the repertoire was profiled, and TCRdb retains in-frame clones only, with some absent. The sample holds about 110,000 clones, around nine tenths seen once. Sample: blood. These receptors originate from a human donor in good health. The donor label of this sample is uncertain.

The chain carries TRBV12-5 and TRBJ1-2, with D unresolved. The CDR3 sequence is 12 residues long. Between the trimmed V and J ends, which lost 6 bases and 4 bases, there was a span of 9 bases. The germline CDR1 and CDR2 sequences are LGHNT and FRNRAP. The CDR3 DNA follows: TGTGCTAGTGGGCAAAGTCTCTATGGCTACACCTTC. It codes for CASGQSLYGYTF.

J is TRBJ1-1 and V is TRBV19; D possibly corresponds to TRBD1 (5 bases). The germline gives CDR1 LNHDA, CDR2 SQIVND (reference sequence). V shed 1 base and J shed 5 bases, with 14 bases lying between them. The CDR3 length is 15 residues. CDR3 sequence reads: CASSIVSGIATEAFF. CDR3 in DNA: TGTGCCAGTAGTATAGTATCAGGGATAGCGACTGAAGCTTTCTTT.

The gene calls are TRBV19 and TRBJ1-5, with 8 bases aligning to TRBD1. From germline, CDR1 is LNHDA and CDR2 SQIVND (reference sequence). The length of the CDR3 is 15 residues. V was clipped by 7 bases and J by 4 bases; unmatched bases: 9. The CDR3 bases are TGTGCCAGTAACGAGCAGGGGGCGAAGAATCAGCCCCAGCATTTT. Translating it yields CASNEQGAKNQPQHF.

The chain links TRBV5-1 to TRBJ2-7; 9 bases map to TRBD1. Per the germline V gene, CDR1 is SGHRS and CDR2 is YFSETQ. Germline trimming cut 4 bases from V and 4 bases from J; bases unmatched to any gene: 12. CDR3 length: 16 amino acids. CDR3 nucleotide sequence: TGCGCCAGCAGCAGGGTAGCCGGGACAGGGCAATACGAGCAGTACTTC. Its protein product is CASSRVAGTGQYEQYF.

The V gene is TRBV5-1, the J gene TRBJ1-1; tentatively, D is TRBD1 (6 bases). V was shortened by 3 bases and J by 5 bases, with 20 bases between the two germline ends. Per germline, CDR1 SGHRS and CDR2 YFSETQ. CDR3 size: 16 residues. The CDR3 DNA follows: TGCGCCAGCAGCTCGTACCAACGGGGGCGGGGGACTGAAGCTTTCTTT. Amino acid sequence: CASSSYQRGRGTEAFF. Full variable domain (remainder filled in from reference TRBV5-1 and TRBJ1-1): KAGVTQTPRYLIKTRGQQVTLSCSPISGHRSVSWYQQTPGQGLQFLFEYFSETQRNKGNFPGRFSGRQFSNSRSEMNVSTLELGDSALYLCASSSYQRGRGTEAFFGQGTRLTVV.

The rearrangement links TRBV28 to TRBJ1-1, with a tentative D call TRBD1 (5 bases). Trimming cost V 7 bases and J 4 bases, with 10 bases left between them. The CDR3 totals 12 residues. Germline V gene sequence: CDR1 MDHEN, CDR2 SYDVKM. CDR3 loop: CASIRQGTEAFF. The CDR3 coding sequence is TGTGCCAGCATTCGCCAGGGCACTGAAGCTTTCTTT. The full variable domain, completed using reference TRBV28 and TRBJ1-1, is DVKVTQSSRYLVKRTGEKVFLECVQDMDHENMFWYRQDPGLGLRLIYFSYDVKMKEKGDIPEGYSVSREKKERFSLILESASTNQTSMYLCASIRQGTEAFFGQGTRLTVV.

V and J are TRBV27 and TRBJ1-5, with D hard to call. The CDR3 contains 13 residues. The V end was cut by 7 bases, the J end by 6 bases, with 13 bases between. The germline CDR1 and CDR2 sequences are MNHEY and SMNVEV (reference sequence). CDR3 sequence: CASKLGFGQPQHF. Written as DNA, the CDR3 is TGTGCCAGCAAGCTAGGTTTTGGTCAGCCCCAGCATTTT.

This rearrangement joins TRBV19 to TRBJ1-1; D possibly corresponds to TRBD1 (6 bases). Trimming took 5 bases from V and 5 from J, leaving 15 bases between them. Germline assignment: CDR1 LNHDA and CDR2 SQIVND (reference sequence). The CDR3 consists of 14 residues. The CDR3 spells CASSQRHQGTEAFF. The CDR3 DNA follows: TGTGCCAGTAGTCAAAGACACCAGGGGACTGAAGCTTTCTTT.

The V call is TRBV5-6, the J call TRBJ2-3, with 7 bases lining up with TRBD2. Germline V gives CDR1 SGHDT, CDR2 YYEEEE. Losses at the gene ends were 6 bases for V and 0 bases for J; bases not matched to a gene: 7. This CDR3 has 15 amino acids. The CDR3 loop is CASTWRGTSTDTQYF. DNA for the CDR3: TGTGCCAGCACCTGGCGGGGGACTAGCACAGATACGCAGTATTTT.

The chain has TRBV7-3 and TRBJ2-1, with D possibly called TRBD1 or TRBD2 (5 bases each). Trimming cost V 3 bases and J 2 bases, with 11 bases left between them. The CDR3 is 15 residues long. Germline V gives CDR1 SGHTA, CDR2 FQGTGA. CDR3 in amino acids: CASSLDLGAYNEQFF. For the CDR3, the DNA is TGTGCCAGCAGCTTGGACCTGGGGGCCTACAATGAGCAGTTCTTC. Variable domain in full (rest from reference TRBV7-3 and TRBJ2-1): GAGVSQTPSNKVTEKGKYVELRCDPISGHTALYWYRQSLGQGPEFLIYFQGTGAADDSGLPNDRFFAVRPEGSVSTLKIQRTERGDSAVYLCASSLDLGAYNEQFFGPGTRLTVL.

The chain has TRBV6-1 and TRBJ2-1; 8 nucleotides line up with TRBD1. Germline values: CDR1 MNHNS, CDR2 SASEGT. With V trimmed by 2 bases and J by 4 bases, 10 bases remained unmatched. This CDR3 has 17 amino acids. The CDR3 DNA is TGTGCCAGCAGTGAATACTACAGGGGGTCCCCGTACAATGAGCAGTTCTTC. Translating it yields CASSEYYRGSPYNEQFF.

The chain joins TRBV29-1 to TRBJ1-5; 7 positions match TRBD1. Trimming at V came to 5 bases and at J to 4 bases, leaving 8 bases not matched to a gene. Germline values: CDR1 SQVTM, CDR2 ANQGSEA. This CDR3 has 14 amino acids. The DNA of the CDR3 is TGCAGCGTTACCGGGACAGAGATTAATCAGCCCCAGCATTTT. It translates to CSVTGTEINQPQHF.

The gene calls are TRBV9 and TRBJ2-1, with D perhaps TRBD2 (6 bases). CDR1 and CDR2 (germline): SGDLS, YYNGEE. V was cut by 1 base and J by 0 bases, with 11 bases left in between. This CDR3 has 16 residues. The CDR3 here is CASSVTIGSSYNEQFF. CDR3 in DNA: TGTGCCAGCAGCGTAACGATCGGGAGCTCCTACAATGAGCAGTTCTTC.

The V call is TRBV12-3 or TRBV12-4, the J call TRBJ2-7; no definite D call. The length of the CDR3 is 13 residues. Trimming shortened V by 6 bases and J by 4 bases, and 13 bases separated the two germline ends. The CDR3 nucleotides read TGTGCCAGCAGCCCTCTCGACCGTTACGAGCAGTACTTC. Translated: CASSPLDRYEQYF.

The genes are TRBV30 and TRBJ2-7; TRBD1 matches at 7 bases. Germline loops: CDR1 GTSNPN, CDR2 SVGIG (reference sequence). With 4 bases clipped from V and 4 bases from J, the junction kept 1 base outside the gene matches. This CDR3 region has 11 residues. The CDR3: CAWKGAYEQYF. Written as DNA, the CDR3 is TGTGCCTGGAAGGGGGCTTACGAGCAGTACTTC. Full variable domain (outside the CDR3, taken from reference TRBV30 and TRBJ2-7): SQTIHQWPATLVQPVGSPLSLECTVEGTSNPNLYWYRQAAGRGLQLLFYSVGIGQISSEVPQNLSASRPQDRQFILSSKKLLLSDSGFYLCAWKGAYEQYFGPGTRLTVT.

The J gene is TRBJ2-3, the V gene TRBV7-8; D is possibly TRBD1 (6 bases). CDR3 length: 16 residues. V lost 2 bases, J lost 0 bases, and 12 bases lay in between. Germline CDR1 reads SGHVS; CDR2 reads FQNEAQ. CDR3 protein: CASSLRRGFSTDTQYF. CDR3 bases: TGTGCCAGCAGCTTAAGAAGGGGGTTTAGCACAGATACGCAGTATTTT.

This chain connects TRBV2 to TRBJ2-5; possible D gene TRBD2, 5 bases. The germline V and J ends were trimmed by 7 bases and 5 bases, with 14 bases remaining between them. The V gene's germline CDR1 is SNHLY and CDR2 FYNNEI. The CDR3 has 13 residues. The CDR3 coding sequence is TGTGCCAGCACCGCACGAGGGCCGGAGACCCAGTACTTC. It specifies CASTARGPETQYF.

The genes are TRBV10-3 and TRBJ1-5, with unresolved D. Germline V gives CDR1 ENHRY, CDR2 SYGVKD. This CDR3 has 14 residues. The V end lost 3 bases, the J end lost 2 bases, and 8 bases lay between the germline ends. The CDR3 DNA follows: TGTGCCATCAGTGACCGGGCTGGCAATCAGCCCCAGCATTTT. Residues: CAISDRAGNQPQHF.

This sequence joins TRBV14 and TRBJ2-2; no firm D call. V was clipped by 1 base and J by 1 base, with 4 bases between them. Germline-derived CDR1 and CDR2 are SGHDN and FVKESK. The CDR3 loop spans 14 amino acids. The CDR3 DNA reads TGTGCCAGCAGCCAAGCGCGGAACACCGGGGAGCTGTTTTTT. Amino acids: CASSQARNTGELFF.

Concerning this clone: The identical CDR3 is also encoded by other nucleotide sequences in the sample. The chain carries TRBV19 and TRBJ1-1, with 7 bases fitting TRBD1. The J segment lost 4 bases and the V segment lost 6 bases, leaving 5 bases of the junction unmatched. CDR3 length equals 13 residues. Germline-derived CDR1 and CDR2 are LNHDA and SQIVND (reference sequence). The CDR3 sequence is CASSTQGGTEAFF. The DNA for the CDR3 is TGTGCCAGTAGCACCCAGGGGGGCACTGAAGCTTTCTTT.

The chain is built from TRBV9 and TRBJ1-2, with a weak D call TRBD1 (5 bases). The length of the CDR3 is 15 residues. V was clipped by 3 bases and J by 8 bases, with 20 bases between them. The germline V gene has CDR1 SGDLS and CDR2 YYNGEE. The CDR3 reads CASSEPTAYSGGYTF. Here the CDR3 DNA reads TGTGCCAGCAGCGAACCGACAGCCTATTCGGGCGGCTACACCTTC.

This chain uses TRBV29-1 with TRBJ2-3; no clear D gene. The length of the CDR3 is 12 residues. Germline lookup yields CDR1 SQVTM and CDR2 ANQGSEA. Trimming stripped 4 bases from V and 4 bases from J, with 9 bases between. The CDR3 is CSVGSGADTQYF. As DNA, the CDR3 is TGCAGCGTTGGAAGTGGAGCAGATACGCAGTATTTT.

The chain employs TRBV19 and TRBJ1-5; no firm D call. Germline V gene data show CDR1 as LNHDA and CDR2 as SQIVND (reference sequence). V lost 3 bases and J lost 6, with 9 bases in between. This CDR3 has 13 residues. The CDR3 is CASSIIGFQPQHF. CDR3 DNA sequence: TGTGCCAGTAGTATTATTGGGTTTCAGCCCCAGCATTTT.

CDR3 in DNA: TGTGCCAGCAGTGAAGACAGGGGTCAGCCCCAGCATTTT. Encoded protein: CASSEDRGQPQHF. The chain combines TRBV6-1 with TRBJ1-5; 7 nucleotides align to TRBD1. In germline, CDR1 is MNHNS, CDR2 SASEGT. V was pared by 1 base and J by 6 bases, with 0 bases of the junction left unmatched. The CDR3 has 13 amino acids.

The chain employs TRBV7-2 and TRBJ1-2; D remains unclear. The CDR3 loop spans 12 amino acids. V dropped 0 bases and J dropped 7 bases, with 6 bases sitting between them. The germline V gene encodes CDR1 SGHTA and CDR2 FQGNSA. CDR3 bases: TGTGCCAGCAGCTTAGCTCGGATTGGCTACACCTTC. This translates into CASSLARIGYTF. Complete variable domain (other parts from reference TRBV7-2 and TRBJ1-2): GAGVSQSPSNKVTEKGKDVELRCDPISGHTALYWYRQSLGQGLEFLIYFQGNSAPDKSGLPSDRFSAERTGGSVSTLTIQRTQQEDSAVYLCASSLARIGYTFGSGTRLTVV.

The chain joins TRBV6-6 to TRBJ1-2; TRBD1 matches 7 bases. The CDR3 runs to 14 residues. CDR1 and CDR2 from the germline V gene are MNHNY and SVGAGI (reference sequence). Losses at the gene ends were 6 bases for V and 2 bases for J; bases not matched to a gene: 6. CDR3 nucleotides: TGTGCCAGCAGCTGGGACAGCAAAAACTATGGCTACACCTTC. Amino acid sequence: CASSWDSKNYGYTF.

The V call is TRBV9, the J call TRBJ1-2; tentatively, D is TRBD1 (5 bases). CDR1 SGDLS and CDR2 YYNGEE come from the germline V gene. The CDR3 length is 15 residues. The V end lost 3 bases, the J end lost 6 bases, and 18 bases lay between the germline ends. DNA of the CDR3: TGTGCCAGCAGCGACACGGGGCTGGGGCTCCATGGCTACACCTTC. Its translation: CASSDTGLGLHGYTF. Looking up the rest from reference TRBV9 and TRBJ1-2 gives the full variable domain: DSGVTQTPKHLITATGQRVTLRCSPRSGDLSVYWYQQSLDQGLQFLIQYYNGEERAKGNILERFSAQQFPDLHSELNLSSLELGDSALYFCASSDTGLGLHGYTFGSGTRLTVV.

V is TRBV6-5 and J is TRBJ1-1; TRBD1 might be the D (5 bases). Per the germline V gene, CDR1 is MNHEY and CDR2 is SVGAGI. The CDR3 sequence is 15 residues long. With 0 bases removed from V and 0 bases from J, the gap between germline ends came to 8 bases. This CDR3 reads CASSYSGRVNTEAFF. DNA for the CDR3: TGTGCCAGCAGTTACTCGGGGCGGGTGAACACTGAAGCTTTCTTT.

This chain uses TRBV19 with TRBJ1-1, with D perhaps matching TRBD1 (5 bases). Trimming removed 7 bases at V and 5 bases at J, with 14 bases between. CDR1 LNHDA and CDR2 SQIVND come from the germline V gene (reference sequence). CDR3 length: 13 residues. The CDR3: CASTQGRGTEAFF. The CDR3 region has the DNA TGTGCCAGTACCCAAGGAAGGGGAACTGAAGCTTTCTTT. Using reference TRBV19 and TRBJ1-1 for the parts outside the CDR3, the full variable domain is DGGITQSPKYLFRKEGQNVTLSCEQNLNHDAMYWYRQDPGQGLRLIYYSQIVNDFQKGDIAEGYSVSREKKESFPLTVTSAQKNPTAFYLCASTQGRGTEAFFGQGTRLTVV.

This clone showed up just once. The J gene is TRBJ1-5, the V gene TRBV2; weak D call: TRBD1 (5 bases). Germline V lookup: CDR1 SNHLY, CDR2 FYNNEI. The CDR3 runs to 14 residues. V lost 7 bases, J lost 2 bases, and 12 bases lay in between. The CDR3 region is CASKLGEGNQPQHF. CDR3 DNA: TGTGCCAGCAAACTGGGGGAGGGCAATCAGCCCCAGCATTTT.